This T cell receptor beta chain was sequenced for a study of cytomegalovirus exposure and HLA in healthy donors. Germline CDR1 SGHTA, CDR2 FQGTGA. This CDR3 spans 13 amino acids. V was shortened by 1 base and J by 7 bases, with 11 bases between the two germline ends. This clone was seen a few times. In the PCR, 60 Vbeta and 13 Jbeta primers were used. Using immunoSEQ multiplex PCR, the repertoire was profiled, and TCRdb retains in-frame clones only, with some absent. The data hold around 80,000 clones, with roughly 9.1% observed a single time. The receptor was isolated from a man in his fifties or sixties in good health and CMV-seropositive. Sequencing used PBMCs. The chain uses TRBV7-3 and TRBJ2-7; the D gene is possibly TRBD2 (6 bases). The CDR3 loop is CASSLMGGAEQYF. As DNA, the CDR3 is TGTGCCAGCAGCTTAATGGGGGGAGCGGAGCAGTACTTC.